Below, 32 T cell receptor beta chains from the same sample are listed, as sequenced in a study of cytomegalovirus exposure and HLA in healthy donors. Vbeta (60) and Jbeta (13) primers were used in the PCR. The repertoire was sequenced with immunoSEQ multiplex PCR; TCRdb's copy has only in-frame clones and lacks some. The sample lists about 140,000 clones, about 74% occurring once. Sequenced sample: PBMCs. These receptors originate from a young man in good health and CMV-seronegative.

This chain joins TRBV28 and TRBJ2-1, with 10 nucleotides matching TRBD2. The CDR3 is 16 residues long. From germline, CDR1 is MDHEN and CDR2 SYDVKM. The V gene end was trimmed by 7 bases and the J gene end by 5 bases; junction bases not matched to a gene: 11. The CDR3: CASTRGASGRHNEQFF. CDR3 bases: TGTGCCAGCACCCGAGGGGCTAGCGGGAGACACAATGAGCAGTTCTTC.

V is TRBV9 and J is TRBJ2-3; possible D gene TRBD2, 6 bases. The germline V gene has CDR1 SGDLS and CDR2 YYNGEE. With 5 bases removed from V and 3 bases from J, the gap between germline ends came to 13 bases. The CDR3 is 14 amino acids. This chain's CDR3 is CASRKESGTDTQYF. The CDR3 DNA follows: TGTGCCAGCAGAAAAGAGAGCGGGACAGATACGCAGTATTTT. Full variable domain (rest looked up from reference TRBV9 and TRBJ2-3): DSGVTQTPKHLITATGQRVTLRCSPRSGDLSVYWYQQSLDQGLQFLIQYYNGEERAKGNILERFSAQQFPDLHSELNLSSLELGDSALYFCASRKESGTDTQYFGPGTRLTVL.

The chain links TRBV7-9 to TRBJ1-1; tentative D call: TRBD1 (5 bases). Germline CDR1 SEHNR, CDR2 FQNEAQ (reference sequence). The CDR3 is 14 amino acids. Trimming left V 5 bases short and J 4 bases short, with 14 bases between. CDR3 region: CASSPLQGITEAFF. The CDR3 region has the DNA TGTGCCAGCAGCCCCCTTCAGGGAATCACTGAAGCTTTCTTT.

The V and J genes are TRBV9 and TRBJ2-1; 8 bases map to TRBD2. Germline V gene sequence: CDR1 SGDLS, CDR2 YYNGEE. Trimming at V came to 2 bases and at J to 5 bases, leaving 9 bases not matched to a gene. The CDR3 has 16 amino acids. The CDR3 loop reads CASSVTGTSNHNEQFF. CDR3 nucleotide sequence: TGTGCCAGCAGCGTGACCGGGACTAGTAACCACAATGAGCAGTTCTTC.

The V call is TRBV7-3, the J call TRBJ2-3; D gene uncertain. Germline lookup yields CDR1 SGHTA and CDR2 FQGTGA. V lost 0 bases to trimming and J lost 0 bases, with 7 bases between them. The CDR3 consists of 15 residues. CDR3 sequence (DNA): TGTGCCAGCAGCTTAACAACAGCCAGCACAGATACGCAGTATTTT. Encoded protein: CASSLTTASTDTQYF.

V is TRBV7-3 and J is TRBJ1-1, with D perhaps matching TRBD1 (5 bases). Trimming shortened V by 2 bases and J by 1 base, and 5 bases separated the two germline ends. Per germline, CDR1 SGHTA and CDR2 FQGTGA. CDR3 length equals 13 residues. The CDR3 loop reads CASSLDRNTEAFF. DNA of the CDR3: TGTGCCAGCAGCTTAGACAGGAACACTGAAGCTTTCTTT. Looking up the rest from reference TRBV7-3 and TRBJ1-1 gives the full variable domain: GAGVSQTPSNKVTEKGKYVELRCDPISGHTALYWYRQSLGQGPEFLIYFQGTGAADDSGLPNDRFFAVRPEGSVSTLKIQRTERGDSAVYLCASSLDRNTEAFFGQGTRLTVV.

The chain combines TRBV10-3 with TRBJ2-7, with 7 bases that match TRBD2. Trimming at V came to 4 bases and at J to 3 bases, leaving 12 bases not matched to a gene. The CDR3 consists of 16 residues. Germline lookup yields CDR1 ENHRY and CDR2 SYGVKD. The CDR3 sequence is CAISGLRLADDYEQYF. CDR3 nucleotides: TGTGCCATCAGTGGGTTGAGACTAGCCGATGACTACGAGCAGTACTTC.

The J gene is TRBJ1-5, the V gene TRBV2; 7 nucleotides match TRBD1. Germline lookup yields CDR1 SNHLY and CDR2 FYNNEI. The CDR3 is made up of 17 amino acids. With 4 bases clipped from V and 0 bases from J, the junction kept 9 bases outside the gene matches. The CDR3 DNA sequence: TGTGCCAGCAGTGGTAAGCAGGGGGGCTTTAGCAATCAGCCCCAGCATTTT. Its protein product is CASSGKQGGFSNQPQHF.

The rearrangement uses TRBV6-1 and TRBJ2-7; D perhaps matches TRBD2 (6 bases). Deletions cut 5 bases from V and 2 bases from J, with 16 bases between. Germline V gives CDR1 MNHNS, CDR2 SASEGT. The CDR3 totals 15 residues. CDR3 nucleotide sequence: TGTGCCAGCAGTTTAAATCGGGACTTCGCCTACGAGCAGTACTTC. It translates to CASSLNRDFAYEQYF.

This sequence joins TRBV12-2 and TRBJ1-4; the DNA was not compared with TRBD1, the D call given in the table. TRBV12-2 is annotated as a pseudogene. The CDR3 length is 15 residues. This CDR3 is CASRLGGTANEKLFF. DNA of the CDR3: TGTGCAAGTCGCTTAGGAGGGACAGCTAATGAAAAACTGTTTTTT.

CDR3 DNA sequence: TGTGCCAGCAGCCCCCCGGGACTAGCTAACACAGATACGCAGTATTTT. Its protein product is CASSPPGLANTDTQYF. This rearrangement joins TRBV4-2 to TRBJ2-3; the match to TRBD2 covers 9 bases. The germline V gene encodes CDR1 LGHNA and CDR2 YNFKEQ. V was pared by 4 bases and J by 2 bases, with 7 bases of the junction left unmatched. The CDR3 is 16 residues long.

The chain joins TRBV29-1 to TRBJ1-1; a possible D gene is TRBD1 (6 bases). The CDR3 contains 13 residues. Germline CDR1 SQVTM, CDR2 ANQGSEA. The V end was cut by 5 bases, the J end by 4 bases, with 14 bases between. In nucleotides, the CDR3 is TGCAGCGTTCACAGGGAGTCAGGCACTGAAGCTTTCTTT. This gives the protein CSVHRESGTEAFF.

The chain couples TRBV11-2 to TRBJ2-5, with D perhaps matching TRBD2 (5 bases). This CDR3 is built from 14 residues. CDR1 SGHAT and CDR2 FQNNGV come from the germline V gene. V lost 3 bases to trimming and J lost 2 bases, with 10 bases between them. The CDR3 DNA is TGTGCCAGCAGCTTGGAAGCGGTTCAAGAGACCCAGTACTTC. Encoded protein: CASSLEAVQETQYF.

The rearrangement links TRBV2 to TRBJ2-2, with 15 bases that match TRBD2. The trim removed 6 bases at V and 3 bases at J, leaving 8 bases unmatched. The CDR3 sequence is 18 residues long. The germline V gene has CDR1 SNHLY and CDR2 FYNNEI. CDR3 region: CASSLGLAGGPYTGELFF. The CDR3 nucleotides are TGTGCCAGCAGCCTGGGACTAGCGGGAGGACCCTACACCGGGGAGCTGTTTTTT.

In its sample, this clone was seen a few times. At one end, the junction sequence differs from germline, possibly due to a read error. This chain uses TRBV6-1 with TRBJ2-7; 7 nucleotides align to TRBD1. CDR1 MNHNS and CDR2 SASEGT come from the germline V gene. The CDR3 contains 12 residues. The DNA for the CDR3 is TGTGCCGGCAGACAGGGAGTGGCCGAGCAGTACTTC. This sequence encodes CAGRQGVAEQYF.

V is TRBV6-5 and J is TRBJ1-1, with a tentative D call TRBD1 (6 bases). The CDR3 length is 15 residues. Trimming took off 5 bases at V and 3 bases at J, with 16 bases between the two ends. Germline lookup yields CDR1 MNHEY and CDR2 SVGAGI. The CDR3 coding sequence is TGTGCCAGCAGTCGGACAGCCACAGTAGACACTGAAGCTTTCTTT. Amino acids: CASSRTATVDTEAFF.

The chain links TRBV28 to TRBJ2-2; unclear D gene. Germline values: CDR1 MDHEN, CDR2 SYDVKM. V lost 1 base to trimming and J lost 3 bases, with 6 bases between them. CDR3 length: 14 amino acids. CDR3 DNA sequence: TGTGCCAGCAGTTTATTCCGGTACACCGGGGAGCTGTTTTTT. Translated, it gives CASSLFRYTGELFF.

This clone is judged medium-sized (0.01 to 0.1%). The rearrangement links TRBV6-1 to TRBJ1-5; perhaps TRBD1 as D (6 bases). The CDR3 loop spans 13 amino acids. Trimming cost V 7 bases and J 7 bases, with 14 bases left between them. Germline V gene sequence: CDR1 MNHNS, CDR2 SASEGT. This CDR3 is CASNLGGAQPQHF. CDR3 in DNA: TGTGCCAGCAATCTTGGGGGGGCCCAGCCCCAGCATTTT.

The chain couples TRBV4-2 to TRBJ2-3, with D maybe TRBD2 (6 bases). The V gene's germline CDR1 is LGHNA and CDR2 YNFKEQ. The CDR3 loop spans 14 amino acids. V dropped 7 bases and J dropped 3 bases, with 14 bases sitting between them. The DNA of the CDR3 is TGTGCCAGCAAACCCCCGGGAGAGACAGATACGCAGTATTTT. This codes for CASKPPGETDTQYF.

This clone was counted once. The V and J genes are TRBV18 and TRBJ1-5; 7 nucleotides align to TRBD1. The CDR3 loop spans 15 amino acids. Unmatched junction bases numbered 5, after V lost 3 bases and J lost 3 bases. Germline V gene lookup returns CDR1 KGHSH and CDR2 LQKENI. The DNA of the CDR3 is TGTGCCAGCTCACCTTCGGGACAGTACAATCAGCCCCAGCATTTT. Translating it yields CASSPSGQYNQPQHF.

V is TRBV7-9 and J is TRBJ2-2, with TRBD1 matching over 7 bases. With 11 bases clipped from V and 7 bases from J, the junction kept 10 bases outside the gene matches. Germline V gene sequence: CDR1 SEHNR, CDR2 FQNEAQ (reference sequence). This CDR3 is 13 amino acids long. The CDR3 DNA reads as TGTGCCGACCGGGTAGGGGGCAACGGGGAGCTGTTTTTT. Its protein is CADRVGGNGELFF.

V gene TRBV7-9 combines with J gene TRBJ1-2; no reliable D call. The germline CDR1 and CDR2 sequences are SEHNR and FQNEAQ (reference sequence). V was pared by 1 base and J by 4 bases, with 4 bases between. The CDR3 consists of 12 residues. The CDR3, as DNA: TGTGCCAGCAGCTTAGACACCTATGGCTACACCTTC. Translated: CASSLDTYGYTF. Variable domain in full (rest from reference TRBV7-9 and TRBJ1-2): DTGVSQNPRHKITKRGQNVTFRCDPISEHNRLYWYRQTLGQGPEFLTYFQNEAQLEKSRLLSDRFSAERPKGSFSTLEIQRTEQGDSAMYLCASSLDTYGYTFGSGTRLTVV.

The V and J genes are TRBV19 and TRBJ1-2; TRBD1 matches at 8 bases. The germline gives CDR1 LNHDA, CDR2 SQIVND (reference sequence). This CDR3 spans 15 amino acids. J was trimmed by 4 bases and V by 5 bases; bases with no gene match: 9. In nucleotides, the CDR3 is TGTGCCAGTAGTGCCTTGACAGGGGTTGGCTATGGCTACACCTTC. It codes for CASSALTGVGYGYTF.

The chain employs TRBV11-3 and TRBJ2-2, with D possibly being TRBD2 (6 bases). Germline V gene lookup returns CDR1 SGHNT and CDR2 YENEEA. There are 14 residues in the CDR3. Trimming removed 6 bases from V and 3 bases from J, with 11 bases in between. CDR3 protein: CASSPGVDTGELFF. The CDR3 DNA reads TGTGCCAGCAGTCCGGGAGTAGACACCGGGGAGCTGTTTTTT.

The chain couples TRBV5-1 to TRBJ2-3; 8 bases are shared with TRBD2. The CDR3 has 16 residues. Looked up from germline, CDR1 is SGHRS and CDR2 is YFSETQ. Losses at the gene ends were 4 bases for V and 1 base for J; bases not matched to a gene: 8. CDR3 DNA sequence: TGCGCCAGCAGCCCCATAGGAGCGGGAGGCACAGATACGCAGTATTTT. Protein: CASSPIGAGGTDTQYF. Together with reference TRBV5-1 and TRBJ2-3, the CDR3 gives the full variable domain: KAGVTQTPRYLIKTRGQQVTLSCSPISGHRSVSWYQQTPGQGLQFLFEYFSETQRNKGNFPGRFSGRQFSNSRSEMNVSTLELGDSALYLCASSPIGAGGTDTQYFGPGTRLTVL.

The chain couples TRBV28 to TRBJ2-5, with TRBD1 as a possible D gene (6 bases). Germline loops: CDR1 MDHEN, CDR2 SYDVKM. The CDR3 loop spans 16 amino acids. V was clipped by 5 bases and J by 2 bases, with 18 bases between them. The DNA for the CDR3 is TGTGCCAGCAGTCCCGTGACAGGCCCGGTACAAGAGACCCAGTACTTC. Protein sequence: CASSPVTGPVQETQYF.

The chain is built from TRBV5-5 and TRBJ1-1, with no clear D. CDR1 is SGHKS, CDR2 YYEKEE, per germline (reference sequence). The CDR3 length is 13 residues. The V end was cut by 1 base, the J end by 5 bases, with 9 bases between. For the CDR3, the DNA is TGTGCCAGCAGCTTGTGGCAGGCTACTGAAGCTTTCTTT. Translating gives CASSLWQATEAFF.

This rearrangement joins TRBV7-3 to TRBJ2-1, with D tentatively TRBD1 (6 bases). The CDR3 totals 16 residues. Germline V CDR1 and CDR2: SGHTA, FQGTGA. V was pared by 0 bases and J by 6 bases, with 15 bases between. The CDR3 bases are TGTGCCAGCAGCTTAACGCAAGTAACAGGGTTCAATGAGCAGTTCTTC. It yields the protein CASSLTQVTGFNEQFF.

This clone was seen once. The chain combines TRBV19 with TRBJ2-5; a weak D match, TRBD2 (6 bases). CDR3 length equals 15 residues. V gave up 6 bases and J gave up 5 bases, with 19 bases separating them. The germline V gene encodes CDR1 LNHDA and CDR2 SQIVND (reference sequence). CDR3 sequence reads: CASSFVPGAGETQYF. The CDR3 DNA sequence: TGTGCCAGTAGCTTCGTCCCGGGAGCCGGGGAGACCCAGTACTTC.

This clone occurred once. The chain recombines TRBV18 with TRBJ2-7; D is perhaps TRBD1 (5 bases). Germline CDR1 and CDR2: KGHSH and LQKENI. Trimming took 3 bases from V and 2 from J, leaving 11 bases between them. The CDR3 has 14 amino acids. The DNA of the CDR3 is TGTGCCAGCTCACCGCGCAGGGAACCCTACGAGCAGTACTTC. Its translation is CASSPRREPYEQYF.

This clone was seen more than once but under ten times. J is TRBJ2-5 and V is TRBV19; 7 nucleotides match TRBD1. Germline assignment: CDR1 LNHDA and CDR2 SQIVND (reference sequence). Trimming removed 5 bases from V and 1 base from J; junction bases left unmatched: 10. The CDR3 runs 16 residues. In DNA, the CDR3 is TGTGCCAGTAGTCGGGGAGCGGCAGGGGGCCAAGAGACCCAGTACTTC. Its protein is CASSRGAAGGQETQYF.

This chain joins TRBV7-6 and TRBJ2-5; 9 bases are shared with TRBD1. The CDR3 covers 15 residues. Unmatched junction bases numbered 10, after V lost 6 bases and J lost 5 bases. The germline V gene has CDR1 SGHVS and CDR2 FNYEAQ. Here the CDR3 DNA reads TGTGCCAGCAGTTCCAGGACAGGGGTGGGGGAGACCCAGTACTTC. It specifies CASSSRTGVGETQYF.